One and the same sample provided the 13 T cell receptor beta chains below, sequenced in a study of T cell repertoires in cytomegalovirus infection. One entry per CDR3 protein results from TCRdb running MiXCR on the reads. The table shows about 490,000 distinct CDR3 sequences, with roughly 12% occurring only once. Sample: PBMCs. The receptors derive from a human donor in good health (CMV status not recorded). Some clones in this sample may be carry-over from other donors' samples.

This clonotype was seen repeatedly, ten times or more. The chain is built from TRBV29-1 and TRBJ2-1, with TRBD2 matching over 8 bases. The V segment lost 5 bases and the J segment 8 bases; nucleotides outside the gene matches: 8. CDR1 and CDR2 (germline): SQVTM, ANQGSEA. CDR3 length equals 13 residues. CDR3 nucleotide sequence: TGCAGCGTTCCGAGGGGACTAGTCGATGAGCAGTTCTTC. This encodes CSVPRGLVDEQFF.

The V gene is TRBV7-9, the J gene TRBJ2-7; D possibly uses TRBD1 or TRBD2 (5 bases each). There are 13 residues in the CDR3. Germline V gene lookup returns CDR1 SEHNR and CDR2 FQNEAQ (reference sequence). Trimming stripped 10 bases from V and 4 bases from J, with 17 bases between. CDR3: CAIPGPTMYEQYF. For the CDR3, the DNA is TGTGCCATCCCGGGACCAACCATGTACGAGCAGTACTTC.

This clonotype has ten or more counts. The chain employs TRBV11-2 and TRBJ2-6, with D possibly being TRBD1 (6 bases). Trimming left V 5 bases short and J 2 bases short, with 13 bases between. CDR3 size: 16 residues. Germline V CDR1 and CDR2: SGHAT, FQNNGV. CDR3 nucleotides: TGTGCCAGCAGCCACCCAGGGGCCCCTGGGGCCAACGTCCTGACTTTC. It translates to CASSHPGAPGANVLTF. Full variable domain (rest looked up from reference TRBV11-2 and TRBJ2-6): EAGVAQSPRYKIIEKRQSVAFWCNPISGHATLYWYQQILGQGPKLLIQFQNNGVVDDSQLPKDRFSAERLKGVDSTLKIQPAKLEDSAVYLCASSHPGAPGANVLTFGAGSRLTVL.

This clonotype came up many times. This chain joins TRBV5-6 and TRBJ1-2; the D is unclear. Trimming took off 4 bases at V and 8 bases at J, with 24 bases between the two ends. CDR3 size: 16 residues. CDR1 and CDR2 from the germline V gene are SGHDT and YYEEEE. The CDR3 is CASSPYSSVGVEGYTF. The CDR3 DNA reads TGTGCCAGCAGCCCGTACAGTTCGGTCGGAGTGGAAGGCTACACCTTC.

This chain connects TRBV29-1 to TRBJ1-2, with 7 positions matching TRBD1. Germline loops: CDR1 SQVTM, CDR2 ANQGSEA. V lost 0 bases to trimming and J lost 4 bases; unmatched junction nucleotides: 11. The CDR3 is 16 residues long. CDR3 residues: CSVEDRPDRAGYGYTF. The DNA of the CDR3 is TGCAGCGTTGAAGATAGGCCAGACAGGGCCGGCTATGGCTACACCTTC.

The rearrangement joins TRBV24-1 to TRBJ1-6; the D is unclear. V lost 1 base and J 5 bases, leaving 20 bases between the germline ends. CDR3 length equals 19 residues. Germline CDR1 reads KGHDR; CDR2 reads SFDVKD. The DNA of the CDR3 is TGTGCCACCAGTGATTTAGCTCCTAATCTTGCCTGGAATAATTCACCCCTCCACTTT. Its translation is CATSDLAPNLAWNNSPLHF.

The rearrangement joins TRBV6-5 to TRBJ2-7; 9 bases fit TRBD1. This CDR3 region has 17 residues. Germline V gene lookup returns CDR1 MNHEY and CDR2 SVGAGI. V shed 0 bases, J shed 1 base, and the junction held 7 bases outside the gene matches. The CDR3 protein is CASSYSMGQGRSYEQYF. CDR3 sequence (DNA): TGTGCCAGCAGTTACTCGATGGGACAGGGTCGGTCCTACGAGCAGTACTTC.

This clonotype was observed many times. In nucleotides, the CDR3 is TGTGCCAGCAGTTCCGGACAGGGGGTCACCGGGGAGCTGTTTTTT. This gives the protein CASSSGQGVTGELFF. The chain joins TRBV28 to TRBJ2-2, with 10 bases lining up with TRBD1. Germline trimming cut 4 bases from V and 4 bases from J; bases unmatched to any gene: 3. CDR1 and CDR2 (germline): MDHEN, SYDVKM. This CDR3 is built from 15 residues.

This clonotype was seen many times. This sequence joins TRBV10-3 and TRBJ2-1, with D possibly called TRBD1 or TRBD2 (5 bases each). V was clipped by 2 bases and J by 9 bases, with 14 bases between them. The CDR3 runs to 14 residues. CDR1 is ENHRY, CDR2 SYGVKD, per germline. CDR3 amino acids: CAISEGETVPEQFF. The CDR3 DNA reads TGTGCCATCAGTGAGGGGGAGACAGTTCCTGAGCAGTTCTTC.

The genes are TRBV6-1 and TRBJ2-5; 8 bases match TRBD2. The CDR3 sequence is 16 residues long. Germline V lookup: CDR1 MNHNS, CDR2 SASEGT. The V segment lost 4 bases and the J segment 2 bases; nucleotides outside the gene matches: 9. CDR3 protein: CASSAWSGGLQETQYF. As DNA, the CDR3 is TGTGCCAGCAGTGCCTGGAGCGGGGGCCTTCAAGAGACCCAGTACTTC.

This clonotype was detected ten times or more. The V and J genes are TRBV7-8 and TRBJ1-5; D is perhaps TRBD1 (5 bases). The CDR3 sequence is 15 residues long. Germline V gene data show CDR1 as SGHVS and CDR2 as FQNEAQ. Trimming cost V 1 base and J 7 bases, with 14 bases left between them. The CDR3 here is CASSLGPVPGQPQHF. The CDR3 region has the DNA TGTGCCAGCAGCTTAGGCCCAGTCCCAGGGCAGCCCCAGCATTTT.

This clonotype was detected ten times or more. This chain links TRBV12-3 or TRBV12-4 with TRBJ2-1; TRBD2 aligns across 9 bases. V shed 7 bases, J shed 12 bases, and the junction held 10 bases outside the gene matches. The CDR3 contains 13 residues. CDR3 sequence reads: CASIETSGGAQFF. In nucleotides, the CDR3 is TGTGCCAGCATCGAGACTAGCGGCGGTGCGCAGTTCTTC.

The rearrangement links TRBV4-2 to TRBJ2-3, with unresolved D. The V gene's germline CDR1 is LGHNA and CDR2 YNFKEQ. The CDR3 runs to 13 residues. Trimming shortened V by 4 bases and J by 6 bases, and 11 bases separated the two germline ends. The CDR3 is CASSPKSEDTQYF. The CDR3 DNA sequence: TGTGCCAGCAGCCCCAAATCAGAGGATACGCAGTATTTT.